This T cell receptor (beta chain) was found in a study of PD-L1 blockade in urothelial cancer. Study background: Male patients with bladder-origin urothelial cancer numbered about 85% of the roughly 29. Anywhere from 0 to 3 prior chemotherapy regimens had been received by patients.

PCRs were each spiked with synthetic TCR analog templates. Clones were read by immunoSEQ multiplex PCR, and TCRdb kept only the in-frame ones, dropping some. Among some 49,000 clones listed, about 90% were seen once. CDR1 and CDR2 from the germline V gene are SGHAT and FQNNGV. CDR3 length: 19 residues. V dropped 4 bases and J dropped 9; count of bases not matched to a gene: 15. The sample consisted of PBMCs, taken around atezolizumab (anti-PD-L1) treatment. The TCR comes from a man in his 60s with urothelial cancer. The chain couples TRBV11-2 to TRBJ2-1; 16 positions match TRBD2. The CDR3 loop is CASSSPTRGTSGGAIEQFF. The CDR3 region has the DNA TGTGCCAGCAGCTCCCCCACCCGAGGGACTAGCGGGGGGGCGATTGAGCAGTTCTTC. The full variable domain, its missing parts supplied by reference TRBV11-2 and TRBJ2-1, is EAGVAQSPRYKIIEKRQSVAFWCNPISGHATLYWYQQILGQGPKLLIQFQNNGVVDDSQLPKDRFSAERLKGVDSTLKIQPAKLEDSAVYLCASSSPTRGTSGGAIEQFFGPGTRLTVL.